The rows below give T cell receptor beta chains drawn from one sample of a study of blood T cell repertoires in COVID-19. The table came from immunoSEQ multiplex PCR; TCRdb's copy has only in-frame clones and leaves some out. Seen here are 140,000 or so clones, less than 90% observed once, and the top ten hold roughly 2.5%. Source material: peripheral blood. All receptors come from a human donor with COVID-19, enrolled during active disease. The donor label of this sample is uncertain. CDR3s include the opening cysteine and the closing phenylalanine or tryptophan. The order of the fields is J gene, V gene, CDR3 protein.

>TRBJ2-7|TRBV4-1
CASSHRSSGSSYEQYF
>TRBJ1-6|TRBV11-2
CASSLTTGDSPLHF
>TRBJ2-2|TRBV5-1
CASSFTPGGPEGTGELFF
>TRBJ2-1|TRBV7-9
CASSYASNEQFF
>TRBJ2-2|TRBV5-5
CASSLGLAASTGELFF
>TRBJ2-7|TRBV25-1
CASSASVRARGYEQYF
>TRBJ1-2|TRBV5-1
CASGQGLPDEGYTF
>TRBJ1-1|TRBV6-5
CASRNRGIGTEAFF
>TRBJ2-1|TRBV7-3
CASSGASGGGEQFF
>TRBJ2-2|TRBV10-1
CASSDAGQANTGELFF
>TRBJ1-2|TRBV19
CASSTPTRQGAFNYGYTF
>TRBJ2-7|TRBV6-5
CASSHRGGHEQYF
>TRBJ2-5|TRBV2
CASNLGLREETQYF
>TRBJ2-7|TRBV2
CASSGGTDLSYEQYF
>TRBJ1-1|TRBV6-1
CASSEPDSDTEAFF
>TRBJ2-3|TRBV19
CASSGAGTDTQYF
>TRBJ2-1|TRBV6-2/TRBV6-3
CASSYSWRGDSYNEQFF
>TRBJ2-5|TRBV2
CASSYGRETQYF
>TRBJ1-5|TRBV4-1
CASSQVQGGWSNQPQHF
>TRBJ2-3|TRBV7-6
CASSPLGTSTDTQYF
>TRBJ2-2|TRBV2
CASSEVAGDTGELFF
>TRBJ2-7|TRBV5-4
CASSLGFGVYEQYF
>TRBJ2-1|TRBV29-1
CSCTQGVLGNEQFF
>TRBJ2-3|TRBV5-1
CASSRETGGVTDTQYF
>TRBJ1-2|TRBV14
CASSQRTGDYGYTF
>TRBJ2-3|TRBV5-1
CASSQGLAGDTQYF
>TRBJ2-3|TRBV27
CASSFGGDTQYF
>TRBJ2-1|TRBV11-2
CASSSGPVTSGSVYEQFF
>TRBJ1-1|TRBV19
CASSFDRENTEAFF
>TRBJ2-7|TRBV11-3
CASSSGRGEGGYEQYF
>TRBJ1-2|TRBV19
CASSKNQGAHGYTF
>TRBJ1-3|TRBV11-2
CASSLGEVSGNTIYF
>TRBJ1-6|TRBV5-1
CASSPSQGVNYNSPLHF
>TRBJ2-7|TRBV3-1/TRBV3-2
CASSQDRGNEQYF
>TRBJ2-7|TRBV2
CASKETSGSYEQYF
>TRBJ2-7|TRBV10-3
CAISVEDRGNYEQYF
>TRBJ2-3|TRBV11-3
CASSQHGLAADTQYF
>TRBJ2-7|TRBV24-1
CATSEPSTYEQYF
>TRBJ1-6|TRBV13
CASSFGYSPLHF
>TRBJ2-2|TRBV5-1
CASRSGGTGGTGELFF
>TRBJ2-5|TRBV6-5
CASRRGSAGQETQYF
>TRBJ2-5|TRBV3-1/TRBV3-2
CASSLPGVRETQYF
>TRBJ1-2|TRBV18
CASSPPWGQGDFNYGYTF
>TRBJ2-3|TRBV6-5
CARQGGAGTDTQYF
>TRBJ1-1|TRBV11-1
CASSWDSLVPEAFF
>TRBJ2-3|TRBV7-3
CASSLTGSSTDTQYF
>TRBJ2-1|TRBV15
CATSDRGAPYNEQFF
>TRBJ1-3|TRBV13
CASSLLPGGTGNTIYF